This T cell receptor beta chain was profiled in a study of T cell responses to AZD1222 COVID-19 vaccine. Study observations and caveats: CD4 TCRs covered the whole spike, strongest at regions 160-218 and 743-854.

Sequencing was performed with immunoSEQ multiplex PCR; in TCRdb, only in-frame clones are kept and a portion is missing. The table lists nearly 110,000 clones, roughly nine tenths of them singletons. Regarding this clone: Its antigen is not identified.

Germline V lookup: CDR1 MNHNY, CDR2 SVGAGI (reference sequence). This CDR3 region has 13 residues. The ends were cut back, 8 bases at V and 5 bases at J, with 14 bases in the middle. The chain combines TRBV6-6 with TRBJ2-3; D might be TRBD1 (5 bases). This TCR came from an adult in good health. The sequencing here drew on peripheral blood, taken on day 0 of AZD1222 vaccination. CDR3: CASGPTARDTQYF. Here the CDR3 DNA reads TGTGCCAGCGGACCGACAGCCCGAGATACGCAGTATTTT.